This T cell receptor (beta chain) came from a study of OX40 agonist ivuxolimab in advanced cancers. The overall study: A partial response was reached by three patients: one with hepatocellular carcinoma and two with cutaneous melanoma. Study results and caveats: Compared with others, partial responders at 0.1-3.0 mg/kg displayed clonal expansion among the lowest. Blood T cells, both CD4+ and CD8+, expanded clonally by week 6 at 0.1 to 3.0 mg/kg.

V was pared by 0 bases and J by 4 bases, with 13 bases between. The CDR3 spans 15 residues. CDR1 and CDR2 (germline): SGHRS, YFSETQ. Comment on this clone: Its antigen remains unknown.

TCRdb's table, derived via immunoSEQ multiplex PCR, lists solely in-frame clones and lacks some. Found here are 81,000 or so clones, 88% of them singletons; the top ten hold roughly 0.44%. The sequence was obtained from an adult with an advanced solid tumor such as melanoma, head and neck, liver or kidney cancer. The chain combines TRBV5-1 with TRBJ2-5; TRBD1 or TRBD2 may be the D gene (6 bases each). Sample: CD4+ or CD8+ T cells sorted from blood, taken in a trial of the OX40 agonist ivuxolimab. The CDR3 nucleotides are TGCGCCAGCAGCTTGGTACCGGGGGCCGGAGAGACCCAGTACTTC. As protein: CASSLVPGAGETQYF.